A selection of T cell receptor beta chains follows, all from one sample in a study of vaccination effects on CD4 cells after COVID-19. Their antigens remain unidentified. Only in-frame clones appear in the TCRdb table, and some are missing; sequencing was by immunoSEQ multiplex PCR. In the table there are 60,000 to 90,000 clones, about 81% of which are singletons. The sequenced sample was CD4+ T cells from PBMCs cultured with HCoV-229E spike peptides, obtained after COVID-19 vaccination. These receptors originate from a human donor who received a COVID-19 vaccine. Each CDR3 is given without its conserved first and last residue. Size is stated for part of the rows, as once, few or many counts, or as a class when the clone is expanded.

NA,TRBV15,TRBJ1-2,12,ATSRDNNNYGYT
NA,TRBV12-5,TRBJ2-1,16,ASGLVGWDRGPYNEQF
NA,TRBV19,TRBJ2-5,13,ASSPRQQRQETQY
NA,TRBV19,TRBJ2-2,13,ASSGLAANTGELF
NA,TRBV18,TRBJ1-2,11,ASSQTGSGGYT
NA,TRBV5-5,TRBJ2-4,12,ASSLFGFENIQY
NA,TRBV5-1,TRBJ1-2,13,ASSLQTGKDYGYT
NA,TRBV18,TRBJ2-6,15,ASSQVQGAFGANVLT
NA,TRBV30,TRBJ1-6,14,AWSGRGASYNSPLH
NA,TRBV18,TRBJ2-2,13,ASSPTVAGHGELF
NA,TRBV2,TRBJ1-5,12,ASSRLNSNQPQH
NA,TRBV18,TRBJ2-2,12,ASSPRGGLGELF
NA,TRBV18,TRBJ1-4,12,ASSPQGTGEKLF
NA,TRBV24-1,TRBJ2-5,14,ATSDRGRDRGETQY
NA,TRBV29-1,TRBJ2-1,11,SVVGGGWNEQF
NA,TRBV7-9,TRBJ2-3,14,ASSPGLAGGSDTQY
once,TRBV12-3/TRBV12-4,TRBJ2-6,11,ASSKSGANVLT
NA,TRBV28,TRBJ1-3,13,ASTSRRSSGNTIY
NA,TRBV5-1,TRBJ2-5,12,ASSLETGGKTQY
once,TRBV18,TRBJ2-1,15,ASSLHTGTGSYNEQF
NA,TRBV12-1,TRBJ1-5,12,ASSHNRERTPQH
once,TRBV19,TRBJ1-6,15,ASSSQGGALPNSPLH
NA,TRBV19,TRBJ2-5,14,ASSPLGLAGQETQY
NA,TRBV2,TRBJ1-1,12,ASSGTGINPEAF
once,TRBV7-9,TRBJ1-5,14,ASSLVVVGLDQPQH
few,TRBV12-5,TRBJ1-1,12,ASVWREIGTEAF
NA,TRBV14,TRBJ1-6,11,ASSLSRNSPLH
NA,TRBV5-1,TRBJ2-3,13,ASSLSASSTDTQY
NA,TRBV5-8,TRBJ2-5,15,ASGAGGSGGLRGTQY
NA,TRBV19,TRBJ2-4,14,ASSDLPAGHKNIQY
NA,TRBV7-2,TRBJ2-1,13,ASSSAGTGIHEQF
NA,TRBV10-2,TRBJ2-1,12,ASSARGAYNEQF
NA,TRBV18,TRBJ1-2,12,ASSHKQGLDGYT
NA,TRBV15,TRBJ1-3,15,ATSRIPRRAGGNTIY
NA,TRBV5-4,TRBJ2-5,11,ASSLSLAETQY
NA,TRBV6-5,TRBJ1-2,12,ASSYSRQGSGYT
NA,TRBV28,TRBJ1-5,15,ASSLPRVGDSNQPQH
NA,TRBV7-2,TRBJ2-3,11,ASSLDYTDTQY
NA,TRBV2,TRBJ2-5,9,ASSPQETQY
few,TRBV21-1,TRBJ1-5,14,ASSKVGTLGAQPQH
NA,TRBV5-1,TRBJ2-3,12,ASSLAGGTDTQY
NA,TRBV5-1,TRBJ2-5,14,ASSLRLAGGRETQY
NA,TRBV6-1,TRBJ2-3,14,ASSDHDGSTTDTQY
once,TRBV5-1,TRBJ1-4,11,ASSTGGYEKLF